This T cell receptor (beta chain) appears in the sequencing data of a study of blood T cell repertoires in COVID-19. Study-level information: Sites in the United States, Italy and Spain provided acute and convalescent COVID-19 samples. T cells, B-cell-depleted T cells, or PBMCs supplied cDNA or gDNA.

In the authors' methods: Reference gene primer amplification yielded estimated nucleated cell counts. Sequenced by immunoSEQ multiplex PCR; TCRdb stores in-frame clones only, minus some. V and J calls and clone size follow that table, whereas D and trimming were derived from the DNA. The profile shows about 280,000 clones, around nine tenths of them singletons. The clonotype comes from a man between 35 and 55 years old with active or convalescent COVID-19. Sequencing was performed on peripheral blood.

The DNA for the CDR3 is TGTGCCAGCAGCCGTACCGGGACAGGGTATCAGCCCCAGCATTTT. Its protein is CASSRTGTGYQPQHF. The genes are TRBV6-6 and TRBJ1-5; TRBD1 agrees at 9 bases. Trimming removed 6 bases from V and 5 bases from J; junction bases left unmatched: 8. The CDR3 contains 15 residues. Germline CDR1 reads MNHNY; CDR2 reads SVGAGI (reference sequence).